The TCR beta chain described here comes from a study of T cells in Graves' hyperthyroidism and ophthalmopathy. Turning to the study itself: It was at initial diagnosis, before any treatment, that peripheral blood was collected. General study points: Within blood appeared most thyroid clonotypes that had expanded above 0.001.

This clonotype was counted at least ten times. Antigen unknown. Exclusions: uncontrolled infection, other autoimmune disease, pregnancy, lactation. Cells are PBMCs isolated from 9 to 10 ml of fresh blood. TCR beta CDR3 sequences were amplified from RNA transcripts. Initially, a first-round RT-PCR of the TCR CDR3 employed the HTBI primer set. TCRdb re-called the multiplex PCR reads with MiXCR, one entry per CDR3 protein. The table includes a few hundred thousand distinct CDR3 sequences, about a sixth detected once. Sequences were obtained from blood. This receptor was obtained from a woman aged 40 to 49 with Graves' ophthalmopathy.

The CDR3 nucleotides read TGTGCCAGCAGTTTGTTAGGGGAGGTTTCTGGCTACACCTTC. It specifies CASSLLGEVSGYTF. V is TRBV12-3 or TRBV12-4 and J is TRBJ1-2, with D possibly being TRBD1 (5 bases). The CDR3 spans 14 residues. Trimming shortened V by 3 bases and J by 7 bases, and 15 bases separated the two germline ends.